One and the same sample provided the 15 T cell receptor beta chains below, sequenced in a study of control samples from healthy donors and cancer patients. TCRdb's table, derived via immunoSEQ multiplex PCR, lists solely in-frame clones and lacks some. The sample lists around 89,000 clones, roughly four fifths seen once, with around 10% in the top ten. Specimen: blood. These receptors originate from a woman aged 60-70 years in good health.

This chain uses TRBV12-3 or TRBV12-4 with TRBJ1-1, with 7 nucleotides matching TRBD1. Trimming removed 6 bases from V and 7 bases from J; junction bases left unmatched: 5. The CDR3 is 12 residues long. DNA for the CDR3: TGTGCCAGCAGCTTGGGGACAGTTGAAGCTTTCTTT. This gives the protein CASSLGTVEAFF.

This clone turned up a few times. The chain combines TRBV5-1 with TRBJ2-7; the D gene is possibly TRBD2 (6 bases). The CDR3 has 12 amino acids. Deletions cut 1 base from V and 10 bases from J, with 12 bases between. Looked up from germline, CDR1 is SGHRS and CDR2 is YFSETQ. The CDR3, as DNA: TGCGCCAGCAGCTTGCAGGGAGGAGGCCAGTACTTC. Translating it yields CASSLQGGGQYF.

The chain employs TRBV19 and TRBJ1-6; D is perhaps TRBD1 (6 bases). CDR3 length: 16 residues. CDR1 LNHDA and CDR2 SQIVND come from the germline V gene (reference sequence). V lost 6 bases to trimming and J lost 2 bases, with 14 bases between them. The CDR3 bases are TGTGCCAGTAGCGAACAGGGTGGCACCTATAATTCACCCCTCCACTTT. Its translation is CASSEQGGTYNSPLHF.

The V gene is TRBV12-3 or TRBV12-4, the J gene TRBJ2-7; TRBD2 is a possible D gene (6 bases). The CDR3 has 13 amino acids. V lost 3 bases and J 1 base, leaving 7 bases between the germline ends. CDR3 sequence (DNA): TGTGCCAGCAGTTTTGGGGGGTCCTACGAGCAGTACTTC. It is translated as CASSFGGSYEQYF.

This rearrangement joins TRBV6-5 to TRBJ2-1, with TRBD2 matching over 7 bases. Germline assignment: CDR1 MNHEY and CDR2 SVGAGI. V trimming: 4 bases; J trimming: 3 bases; junction bases outside the gene matches: 6. CDR3 length equals 15 residues. The chain's CDR3 is CASSSPGLSYNEQFF. In DNA, the CDR3 is TGTGCCAGCAGTTCCCCGGGACTAAGCTACAATGAGCAGTTCTTC.

V and J are TRBV28 and TRBJ2-3, with 7 bases matching TRBD1. The CDR3 sequence is 14 residues long. Germline lookup yields CDR1 MDHEN and CDR2 SYDVKM. Germline trimming cut 8 bases from V and 8 bases from J; bases unmatched to any gene: 13. Written as DNA, the CDR3 is TGTGCCAGCCATTGGGCCACATCAGGGGGTACGCAGTATTTT. Its protein is CASHWATSGGTQYF.

This sequence joins TRBV9 and TRBJ2-5; no firm D call. Trimming removed 4 bases from V and 4 bases from J, with 17 bases in between. In germline, CDR1 is SGDLS, CDR2 YYNGEE. The CDR3 totals 15 residues. The CDR3 protein is CASSSVIGKGETQYF. For the CDR3, the DNA is TGTGCCAGCAGCTCTGTTATAGGTAAAGGAGAGACCCAGTACTTC.

This chain uses TRBV5-1 with TRBJ1-2; the D gene is possibly TRBD1 (6 bases). The CDR3 consists of 16 residues. Trimming stripped 6 bases from V and 4 bases from J, with 22 bases between. Germline V gene data show CDR1 as SGHRS and CDR2 as YFSETQ. The DNA of the CDR3 is TGCGCCAGCACCCCACAGGGCAGTTCTGAAATCTATGGCTACACCTTC. Its protein is CASTPQGSSEIYGYTF.

V usage is TRBV18 and J usage is TRBJ1-5; maybe TRBD1 (5 bases). This CDR3 comprises 14 residues. The V end was cut by 2 bases, the J end by 3 bases, with 8 bases between. The V gene's germline CDR1 is KGHSH and CDR2 LQKENI. CDR3 nucleotides: TGTGCCAGCTCACCAGCAGGGAACAATCAGCCCCAGCATTTT. Amino acids: CASSPAGNNQPQHF.

The chain uses TRBV5-1 and TRBJ2-1; tentatively, D is TRBD1 or TRBD2 (5 bases each). Germline V gene data show CDR1 as SGHRS and CDR2 as YFSETQ. V was trimmed by 6 bases and J by 1 base, leaving 14 bases between them. CDR3 length: 15 amino acids. This chain's CDR3 is CASTTSGTSYNEQFF. The CDR3 DNA sequence: TGCGCCAGCACCACTTCAGGGACGTCCTACAATGAGCAGTTCTTC.

This clone was observed a single time. The rearrangement links TRBV9 to TRBJ1-4; possibly TRBD1 for D (6 bases). This CDR3 spans 15 amino acids. With 2 bases removed from V and 7 bases from J, the gap between germline ends came to 15 bases. The germline V gene has CDR1 SGDLS and CDR2 YYNGEE. CDR3 DNA: TGTGCCAGCAGCGTGTGGGGGCAGTGGGGTGAAAAACTGTTTTTT. Protein: CASSVWGQWGEKLFF.

The J gene is TRBJ1-5, the V gene TRBV2; D gene ambiguous. Trimming stripped 7 bases from V and 5 bases from J, with 12 bases between. The germline V gene encodes CDR1 SNHLY and CDR2 FYNNEI. The CDR3 is 13 amino acids. CDR3 residues: CASTPTGDQPQHF. CDR3 coding DNA: TGTGCCAGCACACCCACCGGGGATCAGCCCCAGCATTTT.

The chain combines TRBV11-3 with TRBJ1-2; D remains unclear. The germline V gene encodes CDR1 SGHNT and CDR2 YENEEA. The V end lost 5 bases, the J end lost 7 bases, and 11 bases lay between the germline ends. This CDR3 region has 12 residues. CDR3 nucleotide sequence: TGTGCCAGCAGCAATGGACGCCGTGGCTACACCTTC. Its translation is CASSNGRRGYTF.

This clone was seen just once. The rearrangement links TRBV7-9 to TRBJ1-2; 9 bases line up with TRBD1. Germline V gene lookup returns CDR1 SEHNR and CDR2 FQNEAQ (reference sequence). The V segment lost 5 bases and the J segment 2 bases; nucleotides outside the gene matches: 3. The CDR3 spans 14 residues. The DNA for the CDR3 is TGTGCCAGCAGCGCCACAGGGGGCAACTATGGCTACACCTTC. This translates into CASSATGGNYGYTF.

This chain links TRBV6-1 with TRBJ2-1; D ambiguous. The CDR3 covers 15 residues. Trimming stripped 3 bases from V and 5 bases from J, with 14 bases between. Germline CDR1 MNHNS, CDR2 SASEGT. CDR3 protein: CASSDVKDGNNEQFF. As DNA, the CDR3 is TGTGCCAGCAGTGATGTCAAGGACGGAAACAATGAGCAGTTCTTC.